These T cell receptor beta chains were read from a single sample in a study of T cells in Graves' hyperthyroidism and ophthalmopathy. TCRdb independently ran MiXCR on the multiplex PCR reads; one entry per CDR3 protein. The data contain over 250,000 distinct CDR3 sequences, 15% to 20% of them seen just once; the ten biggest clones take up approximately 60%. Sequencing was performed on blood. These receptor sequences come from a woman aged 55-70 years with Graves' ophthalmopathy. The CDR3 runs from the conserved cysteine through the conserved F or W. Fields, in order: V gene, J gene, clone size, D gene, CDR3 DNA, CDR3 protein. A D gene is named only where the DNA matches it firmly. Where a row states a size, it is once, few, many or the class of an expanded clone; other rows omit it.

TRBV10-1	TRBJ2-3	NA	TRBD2	TGCGCCAGCACCCGGGGACTAGCGGGAGGCACAGATACGCAGTATTTT	CASTRGLAGGTDTQYF
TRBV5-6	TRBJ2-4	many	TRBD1	TGTGCCAGCAGCAACACAGGGGCCAACATTCAGTACTTC	CASSNTGANIQYF
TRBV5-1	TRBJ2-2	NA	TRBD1	TGCGCCAGCAGCTCCGGACAGGGGGAGGCCGGGGGGCTGTTTTTT	CASSSGQGEAGGLFF
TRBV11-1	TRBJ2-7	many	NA	TGTGCCAGCAGCTTAGTCGGCTACTCGTACGAGCAGTACTTC	CASSLVGYSYEQYF
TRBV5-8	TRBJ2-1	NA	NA	TGTGCCAGCAGCTTAAGGAGGACCGATCCCTATAATGAGCAGTTCTTC	CASSLRRTDPYNEQFF
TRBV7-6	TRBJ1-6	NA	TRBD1	TGTGCCAGCAGAAGTCAACCCGGGACAGTTAATTCACCCCTCCACTTT	CASRSQPGTVNSPLHF
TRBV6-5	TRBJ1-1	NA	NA	TGTGCCAGCAGTATTCGCCTCGGGTTGGGGAGGCATGATGAAGCTTTCTTT	CASSIRLGLGRHDEAFF
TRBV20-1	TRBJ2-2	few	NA	TGCAGTGCTAGAGATTTTGCAGGGTCCGGGGAGCTGTTTTTT	CSARDFAGSGELFF
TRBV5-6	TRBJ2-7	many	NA	TGTGCCAGCAGCGGCGGGCTCAGCCCACTGGGGCAGTACTTC	CASSGGLSPLGQYF
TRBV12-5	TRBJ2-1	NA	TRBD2	TGTGCTAGTGGTTTGGTACTTCTAGCGGGCGTTAGCTCCTACAATGAGCAGTTCTTC	CASGLVLLAGVSSYNEQFF
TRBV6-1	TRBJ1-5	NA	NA	TGTGCCAGCGGGTGGGACCGCTGGAGCAATCAGCCCCAGCATTTT	CASGWDRWSNQPQHF
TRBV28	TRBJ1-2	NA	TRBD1	TGTGCCAGCAGTTTGGTTGTATTGAAGGACAGGCCTCCCGGCTACACCTTC	CASSLVVLKDRPPGYTF
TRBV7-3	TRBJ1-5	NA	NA	TGTGCCAGCAGCTTAACCAATATGGACACTGACTTCAATCAGCCCCAGCATTTT	CASSLTNMDTDFNQPQHF
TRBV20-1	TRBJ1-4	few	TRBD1	TGCAGTGCTGTGGAGGGGGCAGGGATTGAAAAACTGTTTTTT	CSAVEGAGIEKLFF
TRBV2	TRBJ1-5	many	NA	TGTGCCAGCAGTGACAGGGGAGAGGGGAATCAGCCCCAGCATTTT	CASSDRGEGNQPQHF
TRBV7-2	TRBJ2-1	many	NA	TGTGCCAGCAGCGCGGTTGATGAGCAGTTCTTC	CASSAVDEQFF
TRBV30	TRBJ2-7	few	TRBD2	TGTGCCTGGAGTACCCCCTTCCTAGGCGGGAGGGGGAACGAGCAGTACTTC	CAWSTPFLGGRGNEQYF
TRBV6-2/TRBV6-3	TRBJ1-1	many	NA	TGTGCCAGCAGTAAACCGGGACCCTTTACGGCTTTCTTT	CASSKPGPFTAFF
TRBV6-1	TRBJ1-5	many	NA	TGTGCCAGCAGACAGGTGAACAATCAGCCCCAGCATTTT	CASRQVNNQPQHF
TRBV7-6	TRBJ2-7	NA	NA	TGTGCCAGCAGCTTAGCACCAGGAGCTCCCGAGCAGTACTTC	CASSLAPGAPEQYF
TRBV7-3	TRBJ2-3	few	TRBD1	TGTGCCAGCAGCGGGACAGGGACTACGCAGTATTTT	CASSGTGTTQYF
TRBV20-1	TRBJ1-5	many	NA	TGCAGTGCCAGTAAGGGGCCTAGCAATCAGCCCCAGCATTTT	CSASKGPSNQPQHF
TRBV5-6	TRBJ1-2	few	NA	TGTGCCAGCAGCTTGAATCAGGGTCCCAGTGGCTACACCTTC	CASSLNQGPSGYTF
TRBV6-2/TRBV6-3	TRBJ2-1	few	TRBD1	TGTGCCAGCAGACAGACAGGGACAGGCAATGAGCAGTTCTTC	CASRQTGTGNEQFF
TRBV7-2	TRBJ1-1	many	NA	TGTGCCAGCAGCCAGTCAGGGGTGAACACTGAAGCTTTCTTT	CASSQSGVNTEAFF
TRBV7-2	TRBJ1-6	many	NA	TGTGCCAGCAGCCCACAGGTTTTGGGTTCACCCCTCCACTTT	CASSPQVLGSPLHF
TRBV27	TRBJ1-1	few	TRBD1	TGTGCCAGCAGTCACCAAGGACAGGGTAATGAAGCTTTCTTT	CASSHQGQGNEAFF
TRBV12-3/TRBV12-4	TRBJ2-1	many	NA	TGTGCCAGCAGGCCCTCTTGGGGTAGGTACTACAATGAGCAGTTCTTC	CASRPSWGRYYNEQFF
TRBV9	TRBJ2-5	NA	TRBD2	TGTGCCAGCAGCATGGGACTAGCGGAAGAGACCCAGTACTTC	CASSMGLAEETQYF
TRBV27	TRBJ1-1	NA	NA	TGTGCCAGCAGTAACCACGCGGGGACTTTCGCTGAAGCTTTCTTT	CASSNHAGTFAEAFF
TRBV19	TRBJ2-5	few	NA	TGTGCCACATTACAGGGAAGTACTAAAGAGACCCAGTACTTC	CATLQGSTKETQYF
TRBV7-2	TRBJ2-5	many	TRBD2	TGTGCCAGCAGCTTAGTAATTCGATCCCGGGGGGGGGAGACCCAGTACTTC	CASSLVIRSRGGETQYF
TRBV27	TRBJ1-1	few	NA	TGTGCCAGCAGTTTATATATGGGCTCAGGTACTGAAGCTTTCTTT	CASSLYMGSGTEAFF
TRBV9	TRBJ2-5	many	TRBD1	TGTGCCAGCAGCGCGGACAGGGGCCAAGAGACCCAGTACTTC	CASSADRGQETQYF
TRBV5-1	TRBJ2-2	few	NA	TGCGCCAGCAGCCCAACAGGGAGCAGGGAGCTGTTTTTT	CASSPTGSRELFF
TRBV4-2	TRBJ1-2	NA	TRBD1	TGTGCCAGCAGCCAAGCTCAACAGGGGTTGGGGGGCACCTTC	CASSQAQQGLGGTF
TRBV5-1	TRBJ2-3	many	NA	TGCGCCAGCAGTTTGAGTTTGGTGAGCACAGATACGCAGTATTTT	CASSLSLVSTDTQYF
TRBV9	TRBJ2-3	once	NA	TGTGCCAGCAGCGTAGTTAATCGGGAAACAGATACGCAGTATTTT	CASSVVNRETDTQYF
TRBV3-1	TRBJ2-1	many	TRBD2	TGTGCCAGCAGCCCAGGATGGACTAGCGGGAGTCAGGATGAGCAGTTCTTC	CASSPGWTSGSQDEQFF
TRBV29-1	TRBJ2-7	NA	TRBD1	TGCAGCGTTGAAGGAGTACAGCACGGGACAGCAGAATACGAGCAGTACTTC	CSVEGVQHGTAEYEQYF
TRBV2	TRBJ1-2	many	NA	TGTGCCAGCAGTGCGGACAGATTCTATGGCTACACCTTC	CASSADRFYGYTF
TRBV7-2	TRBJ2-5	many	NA	TGTGCCAGCAGCTTAGGGGGGGTGTTCGAGACCCAGTACTTC	CASSLGGVFETQYF
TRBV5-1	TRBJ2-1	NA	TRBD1	TGCGCCAGCAGTGTTACAGGGGTCAGGGAGCAGTTCTTC	CASSVTGVREQFF
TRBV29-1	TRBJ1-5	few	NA	TGCAGCGCCGCCGGGGGGGCTAATCAGCCCCAGCATTTT	CSAAGGANQPQHF
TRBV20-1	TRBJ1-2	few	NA	TGCAGTGCCTACTCGGGGCCGGATGGCTACACCTTC	CSAYSGPDGYTF
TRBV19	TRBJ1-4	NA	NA	TGTGCCAGTGCCGTCTTTAGGAATGAAAAACTGTTTTTT	CASAVFRNEKLFF
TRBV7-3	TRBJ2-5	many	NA	TGTGCCAGCAGCTTAAACACGGCCACCGGGACCCAGTACTTC	CASSLNTATGTQYF
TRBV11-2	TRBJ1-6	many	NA	TGTGCCAGCAGCTTAGAACGAGGTTCACCCCTCCACTTT	CASSLERGSPLHF
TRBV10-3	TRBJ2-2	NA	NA	TGTGCCATCAGTGAGCCGAAGCTAGCACAGCCATACACCGGGGAGCTGTTTTTT	CAISEPKLAQPYTGELFF
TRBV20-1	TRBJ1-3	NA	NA	TGCAGTGCTAGAGCATCGGGGGGGCCAGGAAACACCATATATTTT	CSARASGGPGNTIYF
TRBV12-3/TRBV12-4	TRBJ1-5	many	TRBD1	TGTGCCAGCAGTTTAAAGACAGGGGGAAATCAGCCCCAGCATTTT	CASSLKTGGNQPQHF
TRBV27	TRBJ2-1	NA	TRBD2	TGTGCCGCCCGTCTTAGCGGGGGGTACAATGAGCAGTTCTTC	CAARLSGGYNEQFF